This T cell receptor (beta chain) was documented in a study of T cell responses to AZD1222 COVID-19 vaccine. Study conclusions and caveats: It was only six AZD1222 recipients who were seropositive at baseline. Clonal diversity was possibly underestimated, and the donors were mostly white British, with more females.

Only in-frame clones appear in the TCRdb table, and some are missing; sequencing was by immunoSEQ multiplex PCR. Altogether roughly 150,000 clones are present, more than 85% being singletons, with the ten largest covering around 4%. Germline V gives CDR1 MDHEN, CDR2 SYDVKM. The CDR3 sequence is 12 residues long. Trimming took off 2 bases at V and 8 bases at J, with 9 bases between the two ends. Notes on this clone: Its antigen is still unknown.

The chain recombines TRBV28 with TRBJ1-2; D ambiguous. The receptor comes from an adult in good health. This sample comprised peripheral blood, obtained on day 0 of AZD1222 vaccination. CDR3 DNA sequence: TGTGCCAGCAGTTTAGGGCAAGGAGGCTACACCTTC. Amino acid sequence: CASSLGQGGYTF.